One and the same sample provided the 19 T cell receptor beta chains below, sequenced in a study of shared clonotypes between healthy human individuals. Sequencing used immunoSEQ multiplex PCR; TCRdb keeps in-frame clones, though not all of them. The repertoire includes just over 95,000 clones, roughly two thirds of them detected once, and around 41% sits in the top ten. The sample comprised memory CD8+ T cells sorted from blood. Subset in this sample: CD45RO+ cells pooled with CCR7-negative TemRA cells. The receptor source for this set is a man aged 25-45 years in good health.

This chain uses TRBV9 with TRBJ2-2; D may be TRBD1 or TRBD2 (5 bases each). Germline V gene data show CDR1 as SGDLS and CDR2 as YYNGEE. The CDR3 is 15 amino acids. The V and J ends lost 7 bases and 4 bases respectively, with 17 bases between them. The CDR3 region is CASQRPGPRTGELFF. The DNA of the CDR3 is TGTGCCAGCCAAAGACCGGGACCCCGCACCGGGGAGCTGTTTTTT.

V usage is TRBV7-2 and J usage is TRBJ2-2; D not certain. V was shortened by 2 bases and J by 5 bases, with 6 bases between the two germline ends. Germline V gives CDR1 SGHTA, CDR2 FQGNSA. The CDR3 is made up of 13 amino acids. As DNA, the CDR3 is TGTGCCAGCAGCTTAAGGAGAACCGGGGAGCTGTTTTTT. The encoded protein is CASSLRRTGELFF.

The genes are TRBV4-1 and TRBJ1-1; D remains unclear. The V end was cut by 0 bases, the J end by 5 bases, with 13 bases between. Germline CDR1 MGHRA, CDR2 YSYEKL. The CDR3 consists of 15 residues. CDR3 coding DNA: TGCGCCAGCAGCCAAGATCGCGCAGGATTAACTGAAGCTTTCTTT. Its protein product is CASSQDRAGLTEAFF.

The J gene is TRBJ2-2, the V gene TRBV10-3; 11 bases are a match to TRBD2. The CDR3 has 16 amino acids. Per germline, CDR1 ENHRY and CDR2 SYGVKD. V gave up 8 bases and J gave up 3 bases; unmatched junction bases: 8. The CDR3 reads CAIRLTSGRHTGELFF. As DNA, the CDR3 is TGTGCCATCCGGCTTACTAGCGGGAGACACACCGGGGAGCTGTTTTTT.

This chain connects TRBV5-1 to TRBJ2-2, with 9 bases that match TRBD2. Per the germline V gene, CDR1 is SGHRS and CDR2 is YFSETQ. The CDR3 is 14 amino acids. After removal of 5 bases from V and 1 base from J, the junction contained 0 bases not matched to a gene. The CDR3 region has the DNA TGCGCCAGCAGGCGGGAGGGGAACACCGGGGAGCTGTTTTTT. It is translated as CASRREGNTGELFF. Drawing the rest from reference TRBV5-1 and TRBJ2-2, the complete variable domain is KAGVTQTPRYLIKTRGQQVTLSCSPISGHRSVSWYQQTPGQGLQFLFEYFSETQRNKGNFPGRFSGRQFSNSRSEMNVSTLELGDSALYLCASRREGNTGELFFGEGSRLTVL.

The chain recombines TRBV7-2 with TRBJ2-7; no clear D. Germline CDR1 reads SGHTA; CDR2 reads FQGNSA. The CDR3 is made up of 14 amino acids. Trimming pared 5 bases from V and 7 bases from J, leaving 18 bases between. The CDR3 region has the DNA TGTGCCAGCAGCCCTATATTTCCAGTCCGAGAGCAGTACTTC. This translates into CASSPIFPVREQYF.

With respect to this clone: A single base separates this from a much larger clone, so it may be a read error. V is TRBV7-8 and J is TRBJ2-7, with 9 bases aligning to TRBD1. This CDR3 region has 15 residues. J gave up 5 bases and V 5 bases, and 10 bases lay outside the gene matches. CDR1 SGHVS and CDR2 FQNEAQ come from the germline V gene. CDR3 region: CASSISGTGTHEQYF. The CDR3 region has the DNA TGTGCCAGCAGCATATCCGGGACAGGGACCCACGAGCAGTACTTC. Full variable domain (missing parts from reference TRBV7-8 and TRBJ2-7): GAGVSQSPRYKVAKRGQDVALRCDPISGHVSLFWYQQALGQGPEFLTYFQNEAQLDKSGLPSDRFFAERPEGSVSTLKIQRTQQEDSAVYLCASSISGTGTHEQYFGPGTRLTVT.

A note on this clone: Other DNA sequences from this sample encode an identical CDR3 as well. The genes are TRBV27 and TRBJ2-7; a possible D gene is TRBD2 (6 bases). Germline V gives CDR1 MNHEY, CDR2 SMNVEV (reference sequence). V was pared by 5 bases and J by 0 bases, with 11 bases between. The CDR3 is 14 amino acids. The CDR3 loop reads CASSPYGSSYEQYF. In nucleotides, the CDR3 is TGTGCCAGCAGTCCGTACGGGAGCTCCTACGAGCAGTACTTC.

This chain connects TRBV6-4 to TRBJ2-1; D is ambiguous. The CDR3 is made up of 14 amino acids. V lost 2 bases, J lost 5 bases, and 10 bases lay in between. CDR1 is MRHNA and CDR2 is SNTAGT in the germline V gene. The CDR3 nucleotides read TGTGCCAGCAGTGACGGCCGAGAACACAATGAGCAGTTCTTC. It codes for CASSDGREHNEQFF.

This chain uses TRBV5-1 with TRBJ1-4; unclear D gene. V gave up 0 bases and J gave up 1 base, with 7 bases separating them. The V gene's germline CDR1 is SGHRS and CDR2 YFSETQ. CDR3 length: 15 residues. CDR3: CASSLGGQTNEKLFF. The DNA for the CDR3 is TGCGCCAGCAGCTTGGGCGGGCAAACTAATGAAAAACTGTTTTTT. The whole variable domain, remainder taken from reference TRBV5-1 and TRBJ1-4, is KAGVTQTPRYLIKTRGQQVTLSCSPISGHRSVSWYQQTPGQGLQFLFEYFSETQRNKGNFPGRFSGRQFSNSRSEMNVSTLELGDSALYLCASSLGGQTNEKLFFGSGTQLSVL.

This clone has a handful of counts. J is TRBJ2-7 and V is TRBV2, with 7 bases identical to TRBD1. CDR1 SNHLY and CDR2 FYNNEI come from the germline V gene. V gave up 1 base and J gave up 1 base; unmatched junction bases: 4. CDR3 length: 15 residues. The CDR3 nucleotides read TGTGCCAGCAGTGAAGGCAGGGGGAGTTCCTACGAGCAGTACTTC. Encoded protein: CASSEGRGSSYEQYF.

The J gene is TRBJ2-1, the V gene TRBV2, with no clear D. This CDR3 spans 13 amino acids. Germline CDR1 and CDR2: SNHLY and FYNNEI. The V end was cut by 4 bases, the J end by 2 bases, with 6 bases between. Here the CDR3 DNA reads TGTGCCAGCAGTGGGATCACCTACAATGAGCAGTTCTTC. It yields the protein CASSGITYNEQFF.

V usage is TRBV7-6 and J usage is TRBJ2-5; 10 positions agree with TRBD2. Germline V gene data show CDR1 as SGHVS and CDR2 as FNYEAQ. The CDR3 loop spans 17 amino acids. V trimming: 4 bases; J trimming: 5 bases; junction bases outside the gene matches: 13. The CDR3 reads CASSSSGEAGGPETQYF. The CDR3 region has the DNA TGTGCCAGCAGCTCGTCAGGGGAAGCGGGAGGGCCGGAGACCCAGTACTTC.

This clone was detected only a few times. The J gene is TRBJ1-4, the V gene TRBV9; TRBD1 matches 7 bases. Germline V gives CDR1 SGDLS, CDR2 YYNGEE. The CDR3 is 16 residues long. The junction had 9 bases not matched to a gene; V was cut back by 4 bases and J by 3 bases. For the CDR3, the DNA is TGTGCCAGCAGCCTCCCGTGGACAGGAGCTAATGAAAAACTGTTTTTT. It specifies CASSLPWTGANEKLFF.

The rearrangement links TRBV29-1 to TRBJ2-3, with D perhaps matching TRBD2 (6 bases). Looked up from germline, CDR1 is SQVTM and CDR2 is ANQGSEA. The CDR3 consists of 12 residues. V was cut by 5 bases and J by 8 bases, with 14 bases left in between. CDR3: CSVNKAGGTQYF. The CDR3 nucleotides read TGCAGCGTTAATAAGGCCGGGGGTACGCAGTATTTT.

This clone has a count of ten or more. The chain joins TRBV27 to TRBJ2-1; D might be TRBD2 (7 bases). V was shortened by 6 bases and J by 6 bases, with 15 bases between the two germline ends. The length of the CDR3 is 14 residues. Germline CDR1 MNHEY, CDR2 SMNVEV (reference sequence). CDR3 loop: CASSPKRGGNEQFF. CDR3 sequence (DNA): TGTGCCAGCAGCCCCAAGAGGGGGGGCAATGAGCAGTTCTTC.

V gene TRBV6-5 combines with J gene TRBJ2-7; D perhaps matches TRBD2 (6 bases). The germline V gene encodes CDR1 MNHEY and CDR2 SVGAGI. CDR3 size: 11 residues. V was clipped by 6 bases and J by 5 bases, with 8 bases between them. The CDR3 DNA reads as TGTGCCAGCAGGGGAGGCCACGAGCAGTACTTC. The encoded protein is CASRGGHEQYF.

The gene calls are TRBV6-5 and TRBJ1-1; TRBD1 matches 7 bases. Unmatched junction bases numbered 6, after V lost 0 bases and J lost 8 bases. This CDR3 spans 14 amino acids. Germline V gene lookup returns CDR1 MNHEY and CDR2 SVGAGI. The CDR3 spells CASSYSLTGMEAFF. CDR3 sequence (DNA): TGTGCCAGCAGTTACTCGTTGACAGGGATGGAAGCTTTCTTT.

V gene TRBV9 combines with J gene TRBJ2-7; D uncertain. The CDR3 is 13 residues long. Trimming took off 4 bases at V and 5 bases at J, with 13 bases between the two ends. Germline V gives CDR1 SGDLS, CDR2 YYNGEE. CDR3 sequence reads: CASSPPLGHEQYF. As DNA, the CDR3 is TGTGCCAGCAGCCCGCCCCTAGGGCACGAGCAGTACTTC.